The clone carrying this T cell receptor (beta chain) appeared once. These data originate in a study of cytomegalovirus exposure and HLA in healthy donors. 60 Vbeta and 13 Jbeta primers were used in PCR. The protocol was immunoSEQ multiplex PCR, while the TCRdb copy is restricted to in-frame clones and leaves out a portion. The sample has hundreds of thousands of clones; over 80% are singletons. In germline, CDR1 is PRHDT, CDR2 FYEKMQ (reference sequence). CDR3 length: 15 amino acids. V lost 0 bases to trimming and J lost 8 bases, with 16 bases between them. The source is a boy between 2 and 10 years old in good health and CMV-seronegative. The sequenced sample was PBMCs. This chain uses TRBV13 with TRBJ1-2; D may be TRBD1 (5 bases). The CDR3: CASSLGTPLSGGYTF. The DNA of the CDR3 is TGTGCCAGCAGCTTAGGGACACCTCTTTCAGGGGGCTACACCTTC. The whole variable domain, filled in from reference TRBV13 and TRBJ1-2, reads AAGVIQSPRHLIKEKRETATLKCYPIPRHDTVYWYQQGPGQDPQFLISFYEKMQSDKGSIPDRFSAQQFSDYHSELNMSSLELGDSALYFCASSLGTPLSGGYTFGSGTRLTVV.